This T cell receptor (beta chain) was recovered during a study of blood T cell repertoires in COVID-19. Only in-frame clones appear in the TCRdb table, and some are missing; sequencing was by immunoSEQ multiplex PCR. This sample yields 150,000 to 200,000 clones, of which roughly 82% are seen a single time; 7% belongs to the top ten. Deletions cut 5 bases from V and 4 bases from J, with 9 bases between. The CDR3 length is 13 residues. The germline CDR1 and CDR2 sequences are LNHDA and SQIVND (reference sequence). The V and J genes are TRBV19 and TRBJ2-1, with D unresolved. The sample comprised peripheral blood. This clonotype was obtained from a woman aged 35 to 49 with COVID-19, enrolled during active disease. The DNA for the CDR3 is TGTGCCAGTAGTGGGCTTCAGTACAATGAGCAGTTCTTC. Amino acids: CASSGLQYNEQFF.